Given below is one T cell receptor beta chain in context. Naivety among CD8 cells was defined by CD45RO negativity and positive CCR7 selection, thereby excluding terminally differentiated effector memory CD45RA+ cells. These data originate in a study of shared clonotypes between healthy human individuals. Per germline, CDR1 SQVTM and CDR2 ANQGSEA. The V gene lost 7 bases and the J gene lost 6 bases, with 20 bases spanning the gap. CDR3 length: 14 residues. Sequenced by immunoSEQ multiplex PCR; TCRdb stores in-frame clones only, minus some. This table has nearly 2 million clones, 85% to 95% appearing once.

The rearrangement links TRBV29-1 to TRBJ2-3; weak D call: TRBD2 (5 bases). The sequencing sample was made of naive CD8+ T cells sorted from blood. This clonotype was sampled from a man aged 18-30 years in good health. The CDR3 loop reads CSARTSLISDTQYF. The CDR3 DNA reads TGCAGCGCCAGGACTTCTCTTATATCGGATACGCAGTATTTT.